This T cell receptor beta chain was profiled in a study of T-cell reconstitution after alpha-beta-depleted transplantation in children. Findings and caveats of the study: The authors attributed T-cell counts and diversity one year after transplant mostly to newly produced T cells. Two months or so post-transplant, alpha-beta T cells reportedly derived from several hundred expanded graft clones. Recipient T cells and thymic progenitors that survived gave rise to the high TCRbeta diversity observed at day 60 in some patients.

Unique molecular identifiers were incorporated when the TCRbeta library was constructed. TCRdb re-derived calls from the PCR reads in MiXCR, one entry per CDR3 protein. This table holds 280,000 or so distinct CDR3 sequences, about 9.9% found once. This clonotype is judged medium-sized. Its antigen is unidentified. The CDR3 has 15 residues. CDR1 is SGHRS and CDR2 is YFSETQ in the germline V gene. Trimming took 0 bases from V and 0 from J; bases not matched to a gene: 1. This clonotype was obtained from a male patient under 10 years old who had a stem cell transplant for chronic granulomatous disease, so the T cells may come from the graft donor. The sample was peripheral blood, taken 180 days after TCRalphabeta/CD19-depleted stem cell transplant. The chain uses TRBV5-1 and TRBJ1-1; TRBD1 aligns across 8 bases. The CDR3 sequence is CASSLGQGMNTEAFF. In DNA, the CDR3 is TGCGCCAGCAGCTTGGGACAGGGGATGAACACTGAAGCTTTCTTT.